A single sample is the source of the 8 T cell receptor beta chains below, sequenced in a study of T cell responses to AZD1222 COVID-19 vaccine. Data came from immunoSEQ multiplex PCR; TCRdb stores just in-frame clones and leaves some out. The data show about 120,000 clones, approximately 90% seen once. This specimen was peripheral blood, taken on day 0 of AZD1222 vaccination. These receptors were taken from an adult in good health.

The rearrangement links TRBV24-1 to TRBJ2-2; perhaps TRBD1 as D (6 bases). CDR1 is KGHDR and CDR2 is SFDVKD in the germline V gene. V gave up 4 bases and J gave up 3 bases, with 17 bases separating them. This CDR3 comprises 17 residues. The CDR3, as DNA: TGTGCCACCAGTGACCCTGGCTGGGGGCGGCACACCGGGGAGCTGTTTTTT. This translates into CATSDPGWGRHTGELFF.

The chain employs TRBV19 and TRBJ1-5; D not resolved. V was pared by 1 base and J by 0 bases, with 10 bases between. CDR3 size: 16 residues. Looked up from germline, CDR1 is LNHDA and CDR2 is SQIVND (reference sequence). This chain's CDR3 is CASSIGTPYSNQPQHF. The CDR3 DNA sequence: TGTGCCAGTAGTATAGGCACCCCTTATAGCAATCAGCCCCAGCATTTT.

The chain combines TRBV5-1 with TRBJ1-4, with a weak D call TRBD1 (6 bases). The CDR3 consists of 16 residues. Trimming left V 0 bases short and J 3 bases short, with 12 bases between. The V gene's germline CDR1 is SGHRS and CDR2 YFSETQ. Here the CDR3 reads CASSLGQEQANEKLFF. The CDR3, as DNA: TGCGCCAGCAGCTTGGGACAGGAGCAGGCTAATGAAAAACTGTTTTTT.

As for this clone: Different DNA sequences within this sample yield the same CDR3. The gene calls are TRBV11-2 and TRBJ2-7, with D possibly being TRBD2 (5 bases). V lost 5 bases and J 2 bases, leaving 13 bases between the germline ends. This CDR3 spans 14 amino acids. The germline CDR1 and CDR2 sequences are SGHAT and FQNNGV. As DNA, the CDR3 is TGTGCCAGCAGCCCTCGGACGCGGGCCTACGAGCAGTACTTC. Translation gives CASSPRTRAYEQYF. The entire variable domain, with the rest obtained from reference TRBV11-2 and TRBJ2-7, is as follows: EAGVAQSPRYKIIEKRQSVAFWCNPISGHATLYWYQQILGQGPKLLIQFQNNGVVDDSQLPKDRFSAERLKGVDSTLKIQPAKLEDSAVYLCASSPRTRAYEQYFGPGTRLTVT.

This rearrangement joins TRBV23-1 to TRBJ2-7, with D possibly called TRBD1 or TRBD2 (5 bases each). TRBV23-1 is labeled an ORF, and its function is uncertain. Trimming pared 0 bases from V and 5 bases from J, leaving 32 bases between. The CDR3 length is 21 residues. The CDR3, as DNA: TGCGCCAGCAGTCAATCAGGAGAGAAAAGCCCTCCCCCAGGGAGCCCCCACGAGCAGTACTTC. It translates to CASSQSGEKSPPPGSPHEQYF.

The chain carries TRBV11-2 and TRBJ1-2, with D possibly TRBD1 on 5 matching bases. The germline CDR1 and CDR2 sequences are SGHAT and FQNNGV. The V gene lost 0 bases and the J gene lost 9 bases, with 20 bases spanning the gap. The CDR3 contains 16 residues. The CDR3 coding sequence is TGTGCCAGCAGCTTAGATCCACCGGGACCTCATAGGAGCTACACCTTC. Translated: CASSLDPPGPHRSYTF.

The genes are TRBV18 and TRBJ1-5; D uncertain. V lost 4 bases and J 4 bases, leaving 20 bases between the germline ends. The CDR3 is made up of 17 amino acids. Germline assignment: CDR1 KGHSH and CDR2 LQKENI. CDR3 in DNA: TGTGCCAGCTCACGAGGTGCACAGCAGAGGATTAATCAGCCCCAGCATTTT. Translation: CASSRGAQQRINQPQHF.

This clone appeared a single time. The chain couples TRBV29-1 to TRBJ1-1; TRBD1 aligns across 9 bases. Germline lookup yields CDR1 SQVTM and CDR2 ANQGSEA. With 7 bases clipped from V and 5 bases from J, the junction kept 11 bases outside the gene matches. The CDR3 length is 14 residues. CDR3 sequence reads: CSGGNRGQETEAFF. DNA for the CDR3: TGCAGCGGGGGAAACAGGGGGCAAGAAACTGAAGCTTTCTTT.